This T cell receptor beta chain comes out of a study of blood T cell repertoires in COVID-19. This CDR3 is built from 15 residues. From germline, CDR1 is SGDLS and CDR2 YYNGEE. The trim removed 2 bases at V and 4 bases at J, leaving 7 bases unmatched. Original processing methods: Estimated nucleated cell counts came from reference gene primer amplification. Assay: immunoSEQ multiplex PCR; the TCRdb copy retains only in-frame clones and omits some. That table is the source of V, J and clone size, and D and trimming were worked out from the DNA. The data hold approximately 94,000 clones, with approximately 91% observed a single time.

The receptor was isolated from a man aged 50 or older with active COVID-19. V and J are TRBV9 and TRBJ2-5; 8 bases are a match to TRBD2. The sample comprised peripheral blood. CDR3 DNA: TGTGCCAGCAGCGTCCAAGCGGGAGTAGGAGAGACCCAGTACTTC. Its translation is CASSVQAGVGETQYF.